This T cell receptor beta chain was sequenced in a study of blood T cell repertoires in COVID-19 (TCRdb year 2020). A note on the overall study: Collaborator samples came from the United States, Italy and Spain and covered acute and convalescent phases of COVID-19. The prospective study material was composed of cDNA or gDNA derived from T cells, B-cell-depleted T cells, or PBMCs. The dataset comprised deeply sampled blood TCRbeta repertoires from subjects exposed to, actively infected with, or recovered from COVID-19. A freely available public database, intended as a resource for researchers studying the immune response to SARS-CoV-2, is where the repertoires were released. The samples were drawn from two sources: the first 160 participants of the ongoing ImmuneRACE study, and 1,200 or so subjects contributed by 6 global collaborators. The sample metadata nearly always contained a de-identified subject ID, COVID-19 status, age in years and sex. HLA class I and class II types, where available, came from metadata supplied by the sample provider rather than from assay-based typing.

The immunoSEQ Assay, a bias-controlled multiplex PCR, was used to amplify TCRbeta CDR3 regions from genomic DNA. As for the authors' bioinformatics: Nucleated cell counts per sample were estimated from amplification of reference gene primers within the assay. To quantify the absolute abundance of each unique TCRbeta CDR3 rearrangement, sequence reads were collapsed and filtered. Productive Simpson clonality was computed per sample as the square root of Simpson's diversity index over productive rearrangements. Sourced from immuneACCESS, this table was stored by TCRdb with only in-frame sequences that have V and J called. A share of the clones is absent; for the studies checked, an unresolved V gene accounts for under half, and the remainder has no known explanation. V and J calls and clone size follow that table, whereas D and trimming were derived from the DNA. In all, the sample holds about 180,000 clones, and about four fifths of those were seen once. The ten largest clones represent roughly 6.8% of the sample.

Note on this clone: The specificity of this receptor is unknown. No base quality information exists; no much larger clone differs at one position.

Study-wide findings and limitations: The quantity of clinical and demographic metadata differed by source and by participant and was supplied without curation.

For CDR1 and CDR2, the germline V gene (reference sequence) lists LNHNV and YYDKDF. Inclusive of the bounding cysteine and phenylalanine, the CDR3 is 14 residues long. Left in the record is the CDR3 DNA by itself, 42 bases read in frame from the first base. V loses 11 bases of germline sequence and J loses 2 bases, and the interval between the two ends is 16 bases. Collaborating institutions collected whole blood in K2EDTA tubes following their own protocols. Collaborator samples were shipped for TCRbeta analysis as frozen whole blood, isolated PBMCs, or DNA extracted from either sample type. Sample: peripheral blood. This chain joins TRBV15 to TRBJ2-1; the best D guess is TRBD2, with 5 bases matching. The clonotype originates from a man in his sixties or seventies with active or convalescent COVID-19. The CDR3 loop reads CACPTGMAYNEQFF. The DNA reads as follows: TGTGCCTGTCCGACGGGGATGGCCTACAATGAGCAGTTCTTC.